This entry features one TCR beta chain sequence. The antigen remains unidentified. The V gene end was trimmed by 5 bases and the J gene end by 2 bases; junction bases not matched to a gene: 5. The CDR3 runs 16 residues. The V gene's germline CDR1 is SGHAT and CDR2 FQNNGV. This sample was taken from a study of T cell repertoires in cytomegalovirus infection. Across the whole study: Through public TCR beta signatures, both CMV infection and matching HLA type were indicated. Points from the study as a whole: In two of eight donors, the top clonotype was HLA-C-restricted CMV-specific. Summed frequency of shared TCR beta families picked out CMV carriers who also had the relevant HLA.

TCRdb ran MiXCR on the reads and lists one entry per CDR3 protein. The sample has more than 350,000 distinct CDR3 sequences; approximately 31% are singletons. This receptor was obtained from a human donor in good health (CMV status not recorded). Some clones in this sample may be carry-over from other donors' samples. The chain is built from TRBV11-2 and TRBJ2-3; 12 bases map to TRBD2. Sequenced: PBMCs. The CDR3 loop is CASSHGLAGNTDTQYF. In DNA, the CDR3 is TGTGCCAGCAGCCACGGACTAGCGGGGAACACAGATACGCAGTATTTT.